The 25 T cell receptor beta chains in this list originate from one sample, sequenced in a study of cytomegalovirus exposure and HLA in healthy donors. 13 Jbeta primers and 60 Vbeta primers were used for the PCR. Some clones are missing from TCRdb's copy, which holds only in-frame ones; the method was immunoSEQ multiplex PCR. The table includes almost 95,000 clones, 50% to 75% detected once. The sample taken for sequencing was PBMCs. The receptors originated from a man under 40 in good health and CMV-seronegative.

The chain is built from TRBV5-4 and TRBJ1-2, with D maybe TRBD1 (6 bases). From germline, CDR1 is SGHNT and CDR2 YYREEE (reference sequence). V dropped 4 bases and J dropped 8 bases, with 15 bases sitting between them. This CDR3 is 13 amino acids long. The CDR3 nucleotides read TGTGCCAGCAGCCAATCGGACGGGACAGGCTACACCTTC. It yields the protein CASSQSDGTGYTF.

This chain links TRBV7-9 with TRBJ2-7; a weak D match, TRBD2 (7 bases). Germline assignment: CDR1 SEHNR and CDR2 FQNEAQ (reference sequence). The CDR3 contains 14 residues. The V and J ends lost 1 base and 5 bases respectively, with 12 bases between them. CDR3 coding DNA: TGTGCCAGCAGCTTAGATAGGGGGGGGGACGAGCAGTACTTC. Translation: CASSLDRGGDEQYF.

The chain employs TRBV28 and TRBJ1-1, with D possibly being TRBD1 (6 bases). Trimming shortened V by 5 bases and J by 11 bases, and 15 bases separated the two germline ends. The V gene's germline CDR1 is MDHEN and CDR2 SYDVKM. There are 12 residues in the CDR3. CDR3 nucleotides: TGTGCCAGCAGTACCCCAGGGGCAGCGGCTTTCTTT. It codes for CASSTPGAAAFF.

With respect to this clone: At the DNA level, this CDR3 is encoded by other sequences in the same sample as well. This chain uses TRBV18 with TRBJ2-1; 11 bases are a match to TRBD1. The CDR3 spans 15 residues. Germline V gives CDR1 KGHSH, CDR2 LQKENI. V was pared by 3 bases and J by 4 bases, with 2 bases of the junction left unmatched. The CDR3 DNA reads as TGTGCCAGCTCACCCGGGACAGGGGGATACAATGAGCAGTTCTTC. It codes for CASSPGTGGYNEQFF.

The chain uses TRBV5-1 and TRBJ2-1; TRBD2 aligns across 11 bases. Trimming took 4 bases from V and 7 from J; bases not matched to a gene: 13. The length of the CDR3 is 17 residues. Germline CDR1 reads SGHRS; CDR2 reads YFSETQ. In DNA form, the CDR3 reads TGCGCCAGCAGCAGGGAGAGGTGGGCTAGCGGGAGGAATGAGCAGTTCTTC. Its protein is CASSRERWASGRNEQFF.

The CDR3: CASSILEGTNYGYTF. DNA for the CDR3: TGTGCCAGTAGTATATTGGAGGGAACTAACTATGGCTACACCTTC. This chain links TRBV19 with TRBJ1-2; D not certain. The V and J ends lost 2 bases and 0 bases respectively, with 10 bases between them. From germline, CDR1 is LNHDA and CDR2 SQIVND (reference sequence). This CDR3 has 15 amino acids.

V is TRBV19 and J is TRBJ2-7, with TRBD2 identical over 8 bases. J was trimmed by 6 bases and V by 1 base; bases with no gene match: 2. The CDR3 length is 13 residues. CDR1 and CDR2 from the germline V gene are LNHDA and SQIVND (reference sequence). This chain's CDR3 is CASSIGAGGEQYF. In DNA form, the CDR3 reads TGTGCCAGTAGTATAGGGGCGGGAGGCGAGCAGTACTTC. The variable domain in full, completed from reference TRBV19 and TRBJ2-7, reads DGGITQSPKYLFRKEGQNVTLSCEQNLNHDAMYWYRQDPGQGLRLIYYSQIVNDFQKGDIAEGYSVSREKKESFPLTVTSAQKNPTAFYLCASSIGAGGEQYFGPGTRLTVT.

The rearrangement links TRBV5-8 to TRBJ2-7; 8 nucleotides align to TRBD1. The V gene end was trimmed by 4 bases and the J gene end by 0 bases; junction bases not matched to a gene: 18. The length of the CDR3 is 19 residues. CDR1 is SGHTS, CDR2 YDEGEE, per germline. CDR3 amino acids: CASSELDRVYRRGSYEQYF. Written as DNA, the CDR3 is TGTGCCAGCAGCGAATTGGACAGGGTATATAGACGGGGCTCCTACGAGCAGTACTTC.

The chain couples TRBV12-5 to TRBJ2-5; TRBD2 agrees at 11 bases. The DNA matches TRBJ2-7 better at its end, which makes the J call doubtful. This CDR3 region has 15 residues. CDR1 and CDR2 (germline): LGHNT, FRNRAP. The CDR3 DNA is TGTGCTAGTGCCAAAACTAGCGGGAGTTCCCACGAGCAGTACTTC. Translating it yields CASAKTSGSSHEQYF.

CDR3 sequence: CASIEIRGSNYGYTF. Written as DNA, the CDR3 is TGTGCCAGCATCGAAATCAGGGGTTCTAACTATGGCTACACCTTC. The chain recombines TRBV6-5 with TRBJ1-2; TRBD1 is a possible D gene (6 bases). V was shortened by 7 bases and J by 0 bases, with 15 bases between the two germline ends. Germline V gives CDR1 MNHEY, CDR2 SVGAGI. This CDR3 contains 15 residues.

The chain combines TRBV9 with TRBJ2-7, with 7 bases lining up with TRBD2. The CDR3 length is 14 residues. From germline, CDR1 is SGDLS and CDR2 YYNGEE. V was pared by 2 bases and J by 6 bases, with 8 bases of the junction left unmatched. In DNA form, the CDR3 reads TGTGCCAGCAGCGTGCGGGGGTGGGGAGTCGAGCAGTACTTC. It yields the protein CASSVRGWGVEQYF.

This clone showed up just a few times. The chain is built from TRBV7-3 and TRBJ2-5, with D possibly TRBD1 on 5 matching bases. The J call is uncertain, as TRBJ2-7 better fits the DNA end. CDR3 length equals 13 residues. The V gene's germline CDR1 is SGHTA and CDR2 FQGTGA. CDR3 coding DNA: TGTGCCAGCAGCTTAAATAGGGGTGGCGAGCAGTACTTC. This translates into CASSLNRGGEQYF.

This clone was counted only a few times. This chain connects TRBV5-1 to TRBJ2-1; 7 bases fit TRBD2. The germline CDR1 and CDR2 sequences are SGHRS and YFSETQ. Trimming cost V 1 base and J 4 bases; bases outside gene matches: 8. This CDR3 spans 16 amino acids. The CDR3 region is CASSLREREFYNEQFF. The CDR3 DNA reads as TGCGCCAGCAGCTTGCGGGAGCGGGAATTTTACAATGAGCAGTTCTTC.

The chain recombines TRBV18 with TRBJ2-1, with 8 bases fitting TRBD1. Germline V lookup: CDR1 KGHSH, CDR2 LQKENI. The CDR3 sequence is 17 residues long. Trimming took 2 bases from V and 4 from J; bases not matched to a gene: 10. The CDR3 coding sequence is TGTGCCAGCTCACCAATCACCCGGGACAGGCCATACAATGAGCAGTTCTTC. It codes for CASSPITRDRPYNEQFF.

This sequence joins TRBV9 and TRBJ2-7; no clear D gene. The germline V gene has CDR1 SGDLS and CDR2 YYNGEE. Deletions cut 4 bases from V and 1 base from J, with 12 bases between. This CDR3 spans 14 amino acids. Written as DNA, the CDR3 is TGTGCCAGCAGCCCGCGAGCACGGTCCTACGAGCAGTACTTC. The encoded protein is CASSPRARSYEQYF.

Only a few counts were recorded for this clone. V and J are TRBV6-1 and TRBJ2-3; D unresolved. Germline V gene lookup returns CDR1 MNHNS and CDR2 SASEGT. The CDR3 is 13 residues long. Trimming removed 3 bases from V and 3 bases from J, with 7 bases in between. The CDR3 sequence: CASSDAGTDTQYF. The CDR3 DNA reads TGTGCCAGCAGTGACGCCGGGACAGATACGCAGTATTTT.

The chain recombines TRBV19 with TRBJ1-5; 11 nucleotides match TRBD1. Trimming at V came to 8 bases and at J to 11 bases, leaving 14 bases not matched to a gene. The CDR3 is made up of 15 amino acids. Germline V gene lookup returns CDR1 LNHDA and CDR2 SQIVND (reference sequence). The CDR3 sequence: CASQGQGGSGSSQHF. The DNA for the CDR3 is TGTGCCAGTCAGGGACAGGGGGGCTCCGGTAGCTCCCAGCATTTT.

V gene TRBV5-1 combines with J gene TRBJ2-5; TRBD1 is a possible D gene (6 bases). The V gene's germline CDR1 is SGHRS and CDR2 YFSETQ. V dropped 5 bases and J dropped 4 bases, with 12 bases sitting between them. The CDR3 spans 13 residues. This CDR3 is CASRATGRETQYF. The CDR3 nucleotides read TGCGCCAGCAGAGCCACAGGGAGAGAGACCCAGTACTTC.

The genes are TRBV10-3 and TRBJ2-7; TRBD2 matches at 10 bases. Trimming at V came to 2 bases and at J to 0 bases, leaving 1 base not matched to a gene. CDR3 length: 15 amino acids. Per the germline V gene, CDR1 is ENHRY and CDR2 is SYGVKD. The DNA of the CDR3 is TGTGCCATCAGTGAGGGACTAGCGGCCTCCTACGAGCAGTACTTC. Amino acid sequence: CAISEGLAASYEQYF.

As for this clone: One junction end does not reproduce the germline sequence, and a read error may be involved. This chain uses TRBV7-9 with TRBJ2-2; 14 bases map to TRBD2. The CDR3 has 18 amino acids. Germline V lookup: CDR1 SEHNR, CDR2 FQNEAQ (reference sequence). CDR3 bases: TGTTCCAGCAGGACCGGACTAGCGGGGGGAGTGAACACCGGGGAGCTGTTTTTT. This codes for CSSRTGLAGGVNTGELFF.

The chain uses TRBV6-1 and TRBJ1-1; D is unclear. The CDR3 is 13 amino acids. CDR1 and CDR2 from the germline V gene are MNHNS and SASEGT. V was shortened by 8 bases and J by 1 base, with 11 bases between the two germline ends. CDR3 coding DNA: TGTGCCAGCTCCTCTCAGGAGAACACTGAAGCTTTCTTT. Translating gives CASSSQENTEAFF.

J is TRBJ2-3 and V is TRBV6-4; 9 bases line up with TRBD2. Per germline, CDR1 MRHNA and CDR2 SNTAGT. V lost 3 bases, J lost 5 bases, and 6 bases stayed unmatched. The CDR3 length is 15 residues. CDR3 nucleotides: TGTGCCAGCAGTGAGATGGCGGGAGGGGAAGATACGCAGTATTTT. This translates into CASSEMAGGEDTQYF.

This clone was counted a single time. The chain joins TRBV11-3 to TRBJ2-3; 12 bases match TRBD2. The V and J ends lost 5 bases and 5 bases, in that order; junction bases with no gene match: 8. The germline gives CDR1 SGHNT, CDR2 YENEEA. The CDR3 length is 16 residues. CDR3 protein: CASSIGTSGREDTQYF. The CDR3 nucleotides read TGTGCCAGCAGCATTGGGACTAGCGGGCGGGAAGATACGCAGTATTTT.

This chain uses TRBV4-2 with TRBJ1-4; 7 nucleotides line up with TRBD1. The CDR3 runs to 15 residues. In germline, CDR1 is LGHNA, CDR2 YNFKEQ. The V segment lost 1 base and the J segment 7 bases; nucleotides outside the gene matches: 6. In DNA form, the CDR3 reads TGTGCCAGCAGCCAAGCGACAGGGAAGGTTGAAAAACTGTTTTTT. Amino acids: CASSQATGKVEKLFF.

The chain has TRBV7-8 and TRBJ1-1; perhaps TRBD1 as D (6 bases). V lost 4 bases, J lost 2 bases, and 14 bases lay in between. The length of the CDR3 is 15 residues. Germline V gene lookup returns CDR1 SGHVS and CDR2 FQNEAQ. The CDR3 region is CASSYEGTTNTEAFF. The CDR3 nucleotides read TGTGCCAGCAGCTATGAAGGGACAACAAACACTGAAGCTTTCTTT. The full variable domain, its missing parts supplied by reference TRBV7-8 and TRBJ1-1, is GAGVSQSPRYKVAKRGQDVALRCDPISGHVSLFWYQQALGQGPEFLTYFQNEAQLDKSGLPSDRFFAERPEGSVSTLKIQRTQQEDSAVYLCASSYEGTTNTEAFFGQGTRLTVV.